This entry lists 14 T cell receptor beta chains sequenced from one sample in a study of cytomegalovirus exposure and HLA in healthy donors. 13 Jbeta primers and 60 Vbeta primers were used for the PCR. Assay used: immunoSEQ multiplex PCR; TCRdb lists only in-frame clones, some missing. Of about 130,000 clones in the sample, 80% to 90% were seen once. Sequencing used PBMCs. Every receptor here comes from a middle-aged man in good health and CMV-seronegative.

V gene TRBV4-3 combines with J gene TRBJ1-5, with D uncertain. This CDR3 spans 15 amino acids. CDR1 and CDR2 from the germline V gene are LGHNA and YSLEER. V was shortened by 0 bases and J by 2 bases, with 8 bases between the two germline ends. In DNA, the CDR3 is TGCGCCAGCAGCCAAGAACTGGCGGGCAATCAGCCCCAGCATTTT. Translation gives CASSQELAGNQPQHF.

This clone was seen a few times. This chain connects TRBV7-9 to TRBJ2-3; 9 nucleotides agree with TRBD1. The V and J ends lost 6 bases and 2 bases, in that order; junction bases with no gene match: 12. This CDR3 contains 17 residues. CDR1 SEHNR and CDR2 FQNEAQ come from the germline V gene (reference sequence). DNA for the CDR3: TGTGCCAGCAGTTTTTTTTCCGGGACAGGGCTCACAGATACGCAGTATTTT. Its translation: CASSFFSGTGLTDTQYF.

The chain joins TRBV5-4 to TRBJ1-4, with D unclear. This CDR3 spans 14 amino acids. CDR1 is SGHNT, CDR2 YYREEE, per germline (reference sequence). Deletions cut 4 bases from V and 0 bases from J, with 7 bases between. The CDR3 loop reads CASSRDATNEKLFF. The CDR3 DNA follows: TGTGCCAGCAGCCGGGATGCAACTAATGAAAAACTGTTTTTT.

The CDR3 nucleotides are TGTGCCAGCAGCCCCCCCGGAGGAGCCGAGCAGTACTTC. This sequence encodes CASSPPGGAEQYF. The genes are TRBV13 and TRBJ2-7; possibly TRBD2 for D (5 bases). CDR1 and CDR2 from the germline V gene are PRHDT and FYEKMQ (reference sequence). The CDR3 has 13 residues. V was shortened by 5 bases and J by 6 bases, with 14 bases between the two germline ends.

The chain couples TRBV6-1 to TRBJ2-3, with D possibly being TRBD2 (6 bases). Trimming took 8 bases from V and 4 from J, leaving 19 bases between them. From germline, CDR1 is MNHNS and CDR2 SASEGT. The CDR3 is 15 residues long. The CDR3 nucleotides read TGTGCCAGCGGAGGCGGGGTAACGGGTGCAGATACGCAGTATTTT. Protein: CASGGGVTGADTQYF.

V usage is TRBV30 and J usage is TRBJ2-3, with TRBD1 matching over 7 bases. The germline gives CDR1 GTSNPN, CDR2 SVGIG (reference sequence). V was pared by 2 bases and J by 3 bases, with 5 bases of the junction left unmatched. There are 14 residues in the CDR3. Written as DNA, the CDR3 is TGTGCCTGGAGTAGTAGGGGGCGAACAGATACGCAGTATTTT. Translated: CAWSSRGRTDTQYF.

The chain is built from TRBV7-8 and TRBJ2-1; D might be TRBD1 (6 bases). Per germline, CDR1 SGHVS and CDR2 FQNEAQ. The CDR3 runs 13 residues. The V gene lost 0 bases and the J gene lost 13 bases, with 13 bases spanning the gap. CDR3 residues: CASSLAGHYYQFF. CDR3 coding DNA: TGTGCCAGCAGCTTAGCGGGACACTACTACCAGTTCTTC.

This clone was seen once. The J gene is TRBJ2-3, the V gene TRBV15; TRBD2 agrees at 8 bases. From germline, CDR1 is LNHNV and CDR2 YYDKDF (reference sequence). V shed 1 base and J 1 base; nucleotides not matched to a gene: 4. This CDR3 is 16 amino acids long. The CDR3 sequence is CATSRGSSGGTDTQYF. CDR3 sequence (DNA): TGTGCCACCAGCAGAGGTAGTAGCGGGGGCACAGATACGCAGTATTTT.

This chain connects TRBV5-6 to TRBJ2-7, with D perhaps matching TRBD1 (6 bases). Germline V gene lookup returns CDR1 SGHDT and CDR2 YYEEEE. Trimming left V 4 bases short and J 0 bases short, with 11 bases between. CDR3 length equals 14 residues. The CDR3 is CASSPTGISYEQYF. CDR3 coding DNA: TGTGCCAGCAGCCCAACAGGGATCTCCTACGAGCAGTACTTC. Full variable domain (outside the CDR3, taken from reference TRBV5-6 and TRBJ2-7): DAGVTQSPTHLIKTRGQQVTLRCSPKSGHDTVSWYQQALGQGPQFIFQYYEEEERQRGNFPDRFSGHQFPNYSSELNVNALLLGDSALYLCASSPTGISYEQYFGPGTRLTVT.

CDR3 sequence (DNA): TGTGCCAGCAGCATGACAGGGAGCCGCTCGCAAGGCTACACCTTC. Amino acids: CASSMTGSRSQGYTF. V usage is TRBV9 and J usage is TRBJ1-2; 7 bases are a match to TRBD1. V lost 4 bases and J lost 8; bases outside the gene matches: 14. The CDR3 runs to 15 residues. From germline, CDR1 is SGDLS and CDR2 YYNGEE.

This clone was picked up one time. The chain employs TRBV4-1 and TRBJ2-1; D is uncertain. CDR1 is MGHRA, CDR2 YSYEKL, per germline. Trimming pared 3 bases from V and 9 bases from J, leaving 24 bases between. The CDR3 spans 17 residues. CDR3 DNA: TGCGCCAGCAGCCACCCTTCCCTAGGTGGCCGGTTAAGTGAGCAGTTCTTC. Protein: CASSHPSLGGRLSEQFF.

This chain links TRBV4-1 with TRBJ1-5, with D possibly matching TRBD1 (6 bases). Germline CDR1 and CDR2: MGHRA and YSYEKL. V gave up 1 base and J gave up 1 base, with 14 bases separating them. CDR3 length: 17 residues. The CDR3 sequence is CASSQGLADSSNQPQHF. CDR3 bases: TGCGCCAGCAGCCAAGGCCTCGCGGACAGCAGCAATCAGCCCCAGCATTTT.

The chain couples TRBV27 to TRBJ1-1, with D unclear. Germline loops: CDR1 MNHEY, CDR2 SMNVEV (reference sequence). This CDR3 contains 13 residues. Trimming removed 5 bases at V and 5 bases at J, with 12 bases between. The chain's CDR3 is CASSQFGGTEAFF. The DNA of the CDR3 is TGTGCCAGCAGTCAATTCGGCGGGACTGAAGCTTTCTTT.

In this sample, this clone turned up once. This rearrangement joins TRBV6-1 to TRBJ1-2, with a weak D call TRBD1 (6 bases). The CDR3 totals 15 residues. The germline V and J ends were trimmed by 1 base and 1 base, with 10 bases remaining between them. Germline V gene sequence: CDR1 MNHNS, CDR2 SASEGT. The chain's CDR3 is CASSEGTGFNYGYTF. CDR3 coding DNA: TGTGCCAGCAGTGAAGGAACAGGGTTTAACTATGGCTACACCTTC.